This T cell receptor beta chain came from a study of blood T cell repertoires in COVID-19. Overall study: Whether acute or convalescent, the COVID-19 samples came from the United States, Italy and Spain. From T cells, B-cell-depleted T cells, or PBMCs came the material, which was cDNA or gDNA.

Seattle patients were enrolled while actively infected and followed longitudinally. In the original processing: Using reference gene primer amplification, nucleated cell counts were estimated. Only in-frame clones appear in the TCRdb table, and some are missing; sequencing was by immunoSEQ multiplex PCR. The V and J calls and clone size are taken from that table; D and trimming were inferred from the DNA. Of 150,000 to 200,000 clones listed, 94% are singletons. V was cut by 4 bases and J by 2 bases, with 18 bases left in between. The V gene's germline CDR1 is SGHRS and CDR2 YFSETQ. The CDR3 sequence is 16 residues long.

The chain couples TRBV5-1 to TRBJ1-1, with D possibly being TRBD1 (6 bases). This TCR came from a man aged 25-45 years with COVID-19, enrolled during active disease. Sequencing input: peripheral blood. The DNA for the CDR3 is TGCGCCAGCAGCCCAACACAGGGAAATACAAACACTGAAGCTTTCTTT. The encoded protein is CASSPTQGNTNTEAFF.